This T cell receptor beta chain was identified in a study of T cell repertoires in cytomegalovirus infection. Overall study: Matching HLA type and CMV infection were both indicated by public TCR beta signatures.

CDR3 length: 13 residues. V was pared by 5 bases and J by 5 bases, with 4 bases of the junction left unmatched. Germline CDR1 is SEHNR and CDR2 is FQNEAQ (reference sequence). TCRdb redid the calling of the reads with MiXCR, one entry per CDR3 protein. The sample contains around 71,000 distinct CDR3 sequences, around 20% of which appear only once. There are a few counts of this clonotype. Antigen specificity is unknown. The chain carries TRBV7-9 and TRBJ1-1; 8 bases fit TRBD1. The clonotype comes from a human donor in good health (CMV status not recorded). Some clones in this sample may be carry-over from other donors' samples. The sample here was CD8+ T cells from cultured PBMCs, taken from culture after CMV antigen stimulation. For the CDR3, the DNA is TGTGCCAGCAGCCCGGGACAGGTAACTGAAGCTTTCTTT. This sequence encodes CASSPGQVTEAFF.